Each of the 32 T cell receptor beta chains below was sequenced from the same sample in a study of CD8 T cells in ankylosing spondylitis. A single record per CDR3 protein comes from TCRdb applying MiXCR to the 5' RACE reads. Of about 160,000 distinct CDR3 sequences listed, around a tenth are singletons. Sequenced sample: blood, either unsorted or a sorted T cell fraction (not recorded which). The receptors shown here come from a female donor with ankylosing spondylitis or in good health (not recorded which).

This clonotype was detected only a few times. The genes are TRBV29-1 and TRBJ2-2; D possibly corresponds to TRBD2 (6 bases). The CDR3 is 14 residues long. V was pared by 5 bases and J by 9 bases, with 19 bases between. CDR1 and CDR2 (germline): SQVTM, ANQGSEA. CDR3 in amino acids: CSVSLKGRTRELFF. In DNA, the CDR3 is TGCAGCGTTTCTCTTAAAGGGAGGACAAGGGAGCTGTTTTTT.

The chain recombines TRBV5-5 with TRBJ2-7, with 7 bases matching TRBD1. CDR1 and CDR2 from the germline V gene are SGHKS and YYEKEE (reference sequence). The CDR3 totals 15 residues. V was clipped by 0 bases and J by 2 bases; unmatched bases: 5. In DNA form, the CDR3 reads TGTGCCAGCAGCTTGGCCGCAGGGGGAACCTACGAGCAGTACTTC. This sequence encodes CASSLAAGGTYEQYF. The full variable domain, in which reference TRBV5-5 and TRBJ2-7 provide the parts outside the CDR3, is DAGVTQSPTHLIKTRGQQVTLRCSPISGHKSVSWYQQVLGQGPQFIFQYYEKEERGRGNFPDRFSARQFPNYSSELNVNALLLGDSALYLCASSLAAGGTYEQYFGPGTRLTVT.

This clonotype was counted a few times. The DNA for the CDR3 is TGCAGCGGTTCGTTTGACGGCACGTTTGGCTACACCTTC. Protein: CSGSFDGTFGYTF. The chain has TRBV29-1 and TRBJ1-2; D is uncertain. CDR3 size: 13 residues. The germline gives CDR1 SQVTM, CDR2 ANQGSEA. Trimming shortened V by 7 bases and J by 7 bases, and 19 bases separated the two germline ends.

J is TRBJ2-7 and V is TRBV6-2 or TRBV6-3; no definite D call. Germline-derived CDR1 and CDR2 are MNHEY and SVGEGT. CDR3 size: 11 residues. The V gene lost 2 bases and the J gene lost 4 bases, with 3 bases spanning the gap. CDR3 region: CASSYRYEQYF. CDR3 sequence (DNA): TGTGCCAGCAGTTACCGTTACGAGCAGTACTTC.

This chain links TRBV11-1 with TRBJ2-1; 8 bases agree with TRBD2. In germline, CDR1 is SGHAT, CDR2 FQDESV (reference sequence). The V gene end was trimmed by 2 bases and the J gene end by 0 bases; junction bases not matched to a gene: 15. The CDR3 extends over 20 amino acids. CDR3 loop: CASSLSGTRTILSSYNEQFF. CDR3 sequence (DNA): TGTGCCAGCAGCTTATCCGGGACTAGGACTATCTTAAGCTCCTACAATGAGCAGTTCTTC. Full variable domain (missing parts from reference TRBV11-1 and TRBJ2-1): EAEVAQSPRYKITEKSQAVAFWCDPISGHATLYWYRQILGQGPELLVQFQDESVVDDSQLPKDRFSAERLKGVDSTLKIQPAELGDSAMYLCASSLSGTRTILSSYNEQFFGPGTRLTVL.

Points on this clonotype: At one end, the junction sequence differs from germline, possibly due to a read error. The genes are TRBV7-2 and TRBJ2-1; D not resolved. Germline values: CDR1 SGHTA, CDR2 FQGNSA. The CDR3 has 16 amino acids. The CDR3 nucleotides are TGTGCCAGCATCTTAAGGCCGACCCAGGTCCTCAATGAGCAGTTCTTC. Translating it yields CASILRPTQVLNEQFF. Using reference TRBV7-2 and TRBJ2-1 for the parts outside the CDR3, the full variable domain is GAGVSQSPSNKVTEKGKDVELRCDPISGHTALYWYRQSLGQGLEFLIYFQGNSAPDKSGLPSDRFSAERTGGSVSTLTIQRTQQEDSAVYLCASILRPTQVLNEQFFGPGTRLTVL.

The sample holds many counts of this clonotype. The gene calls are TRBV12-3 or TRBV12-4 and TRBJ2-7; 8 bases agree with TRBD2. V was clipped by 3 bases and J by 0 bases; unmatched bases: 1. The CDR3 is made up of 14 amino acids. The CDR3 sequence is CASSFGGVSYEQYF. CDR3 DNA sequence: TGTGCCAGCAGTTTCGGGGGGGTCTCCTACGAGCAGTACTTC.

This clonotype was picked up a small number of times. This chain connects TRBV19 to TRBJ1-3; D may be TRBD1 (5 bases). V was trimmed by 3 bases and J by 0 bases, leaving 9 bases between them. CDR1 LNHDA and CDR2 SQIVND come from the germline V gene (reference sequence). This CDR3 has 15 amino acids. The CDR3 is CASSMTENSGNTIYF. DNA of the CDR3: TGTGCCAGTAGTATGACAGAGAACTCTGGAAACACCATATATTTT.

This clonotype has a handful of counts. This chain uses TRBV15 with TRBJ2-2; D ambiguous. The V end was cut by 4 bases, the J end by 4 bases, with 7 bases between. Germline CDR1 LNHNV, CDR2 YYDKDF (reference sequence). The CDR3 extends over 13 amino acids. Written as DNA, the CDR3 is TGTGCCACCAGCACCCTCAGCACCGGGGAGCTGTTTTTT. Protein product: CATSTLSTGELFF.

This clonotype was observed a handful of times. The rearrangement links TRBV4-3 to TRBJ2-1; TRBD1 matches at 9 bases. This CDR3 comprises 16 residues. Germline V gene lookup returns CDR1 LGHNA and CDR2 YSLEER. V lost 4 bases and J lost 1; bases outside the gene matches: 5. The CDR3 sequence is CASSRVGTGSYNEQFF. CDR3 sequence (DNA): TGCGCCAGCAGCCGGGTCGGGACAGGGTCCTACAATGAGCAGTTCTTC.

Only a few counts were recorded for this clonotype. One junction end disagrees with the germline gene, perhaps due to a read error. V is TRBV7-9 and J is TRBJ1-2; 7 bases fit TRBD1. The CDR3 length is 15 residues. The germline CDR1 and CDR2 sequences are SEHNR and FQNEAQ (reference sequence). The CDR3 sequence: CASSLGDRIFYGYTF. The CDR3 DNA follows: TGTGCCAGCAGTTTAGGGGACAGAATTTTTTATGGCTACACCTTC.

This clonotype has a count of ten or more. The CDR3, as DNA: TGTGCCAGCAGCGTAAGGTCTAGCGGGAGACACAATGAGCAGTTCTTC. It is translated as CASSVRSSGRHNEQFF. This chain connects TRBV9 to TRBJ2-1; 10 nucleotides match TRBD2. Per germline, CDR1 SGDLS and CDR2 YYNGEE. With V trimmed by 1 base and J by 5 bases, 6 bases remained unmatched. There are 16 residues in the CDR3.

This clonotype appeared a few times. The V call is TRBV20-1, the J call TRBJ1-5, with TRBD1 as a possible D gene (5 bases). Germline V lookup: CDR1 DFQATT, CDR2 SNEGSKA (reference sequence). This CDR3 has 15 residues. V shed 0 bases and J shed 8 bases, with 17 bases lying between them. CDR3 sequence reads: CSARDLAGGRKPQHF. CDR3 sequence (DNA): TGCAGTGCTAGAGATTTGGCGGGGGGGAGGAAGCCCCAGCATTTT.

In its sample, this clonotype was seen a few times. The genes are TRBV6-2 or TRBV6-3 and TRBJ2-7; D could derive from TRBD1 or TRBD2 (6 bases each). Germline CDR1 reads MNHEY; CDR2 reads SVGEGT. The CDR3 has 15 residues. V was trimmed by 5 bases and J by 5 bases, leaving 19 bases between them. The CDR3 spells CASSRRGPYDNEQYF. Written as DNA, the CDR3 is TGTGCCAGCAGTCGACGGGGGCCCTACGACAACGAGCAGTACTTC.

Many counts were recorded for this clonotype. V usage is TRBV12-3 or TRBV12-4 and J usage is TRBJ1-4; D is unresolved. The CDR3 spans 15 residues. Between the trimmed V and J ends, which lost 3 bases and 6 bases, there was a span of 14 bases. This CDR3 reads CASSFTSGRDEKLFF. In nucleotides, the CDR3 is TGTGCCAGCAGTTTCACGAGTGGTAGGGATGAAAAACTGTTTTTT.

Only a few counts were recorded for this clonotype. V usage is TRBV4-3 and J usage is TRBJ2-2, with D possibly being TRBD1 (6 bases). The CDR3 totals 15 residues. Germline assignment: CDR1 LGHNA and CDR2 YSLEER. V lost 6 bases and J 0 bases, leaving 11 bases between the germline ends. The CDR3: CASSPSGANTGELFF. As DNA, the CDR3 is TGCGCCAGCAGTCCCTCAGGGGCGAACACCGGGGAGCTGTTTTTT.

This clonotype was counted many times. The DNA of the CDR3 is TGTGCCAGCAGCTTAGCCAGCTCCTACGAGCAGTACTTC. Its translation is CASSLASSYEQYF. V and J are TRBV7-9 and TRBJ2-7; D ambiguous. Germline CDR1 and CDR2: SEHNR and FQNEAQ (reference sequence). The V and J ends lost 0 bases and 0 bases respectively, with 3 bases between them. This CDR3 has 13 amino acids.

This rearrangement joins TRBV3-1 to TRBJ2-7; 7 nucleotides line up with TRBD1. The V gene end was trimmed by 1 base and the J gene end by 5 bases; junction bases not matched to a gene: 5. The CDR3 is made up of 14 amino acids. Germline-derived CDR1 and CDR2 are LGHDT and YNNKEL (reference sequence). The CDR3 DNA sequence: TGTGCCAGCAGCCAAGTTCTAGGGGGCCACGAGCAGTACTTC. As protein: CASSQVLGGHEQYF.

This clonotype was seen repeatedly, ten times or more. This chain uses TRBV7-9 with TRBJ2-7; TRBD2 agrees at 7 bases. Germline V CDR1 and CDR2: SEHNR, FQNEAQ (reference sequence). The ends lost 2 bases at V and 6 bases at J; junction bases unmatched: 1. This CDR3 spans 12 amino acids. Here the CDR3 DNA reads TGTGCCAGCAGCTTAAGCGGGGCCGAGCAGTACTTC. This translates into CASSLSGAEQYF.

At least ten counts were recorded for this clonotype. This chain connects TRBV7-9 to TRBJ2-1; TRBD1 aligns across 8 bases. Looked up from germline, CDR1 is SEHNR and CDR2 is FQNEAQ (reference sequence). The CDR3 contains 14 residues. Losses at the gene ends were 4 bases for V and 8 bases for J; bases not matched to a gene: 7. In DNA form, the CDR3 reads TGTGCCAGCAGCTCGGGACAGGTCCAATATGAGCAGTTCTTC. Its translation: CASSSGQVQYEQFF.

Remarks on this clonotype: The conserved phenylalanine or tryptophan is not found at the CDR3 terminus, so this likely reflects a read error. V is TRBV11-1 and J is TRBJ2-1; 8 bases agree with TRBD1. The CDR3 runs to 14 residues. Germline V CDR1 and CDR2: SGHAT, FQDESV (reference sequence). The junction had 2 bases not matched to a gene; V was cut back by 1 base and J by 6 bases. The DNA for the CDR3 is TGTGCCAGCAGCTTAGGGACAGGGTCCAATGAGCAGTTCTTA. Protein product: CASSLGTGSNEQFL.

This clonotype was recorded many times. CDR3 in amino acids: CASSVGGRGTGNEQFF. The DNA of the CDR3 is TGTGCCAGCAGCGTTGGGGGTAGGGGAACAGGAAATGAGCAGTTCTTC. The chain joins TRBV9 to TRBJ2-1; D may match TRBD1 or TRBD2 (5 bases each). CDR1 and CDR2 (germline): SGDLS, YYNGEE. CDR3 length: 16 residues. V lost 2 bases, J lost 7 bases, and 19 bases lay in between.

This clonotype came up a few times. The chain has TRBV24-1 and TRBJ2-1; TRBD2 aligns across 8 bases. The germline gives CDR1 KGHDR, CDR2 SFDVKD. With V trimmed by 4 bases and J by 3 bases, 10 bases remained unmatched. The CDR3 runs to 17 residues. This chain's CDR3 is CATSDPRTGGGYNEQFF. The CDR3 DNA is TGTGCCACCAGTGACCCTCGAACGGGAGGGGGCTACAATGAGCAGTTCTTC.

This clonotype was counted between two and nine times. This chain connects TRBV27 to TRBJ2-1; 9 bases match TRBD2. Germline-derived CDR1 and CDR2 are MNHEY and SMNVEV (reference sequence). The length of the CDR3 is 15 residues. Trimming took 0 bases from V and 6 from J; bases not matched to a gene: 3. As DNA, the CDR3 is TGTGCCAGCAGTTTATCAAGCGGGAGGATCAATGAGCAGTTCTTC. It yields the protein CASSLSSGRINEQFF.

The V call is TRBV19, the J call TRBJ2-1; D gene ambiguous. The CDR3 covers 13 residues. V was trimmed by 4 bases and J by 8 bases, leaving 12 bases between them. The germline V gene encodes CDR1 LNHDA and CDR2 SQIVND (reference sequence). In DNA, the CDR3 is TGTGCCAGTAGTAGTGGGCCTGGTTATGAGCAGTTCTTC. Its protein is CASSSGPGYEQFF.

The chain carries TRBV4-3 and TRBJ2-3; 11 bases are a match to TRBD2. V trimming: 4 bases; J trimming: 3 bases; junction bases outside the gene matches: 9. Germline V gene data show CDR1 as LGHNA and CDR2 as YSLEER. The CDR3 sequence is 17 residues long. The CDR3 DNA sequence: TGCGCCAGCAGCCGAGGCTCCTTAGCGGGAGGGACAGATACGCAGTATTTT. It is translated as CASSRGSLAGGTDTQYF.

This rearrangement joins TRBV5-1 to TRBJ2-5; D is unclear. V gave up 4 bases and J gave up 2 bases, with 15 bases separating them. The germline CDR1 and CDR2 sequences are SGHRS and YFSETQ. The CDR3 extends over 15 amino acids. In DNA, the CDR3 is TGCGCCAGCAGCCTACACAGACGCCGACAAGAGACCCAGTACTTC. Amino acid sequence: CASSLHRRRQETQYF.

This clonotype was seen many times. CDR3 nucleotide sequence: TGTGCCAGCAGCTTGTCTGGAGGTGGCTACACCTTC. The encoded protein is CASSLSGGGYTF. This sequence joins TRBV5-4 and TRBJ1-2; no reliable D call. Trimming shortened V by 1 base and J by 7 bases, and 8 bases separated the two germline ends. The CDR3 is 12 residues long. The germline gives CDR1 SGHNT, CDR2 YYREEE (reference sequence).

The chain combines TRBV6-1 with TRBJ1-4, with TRBD1 matching 8 bases. The CDR3 runs 13 residues. V dropped 7 bases and J dropped 7; count of bases not matched to a gene: 5. The germline gives CDR1 MNHNS, CDR2 SASEGT. The CDR3 bases are TGTGCCAGCATCAAACAGGGGGGTGAAAAACTGTTTTTT. Translation: CASIKQGGEKLFF.

This clonotype has just a few counts. The rearrangement links TRBV4-3 to TRBJ2-7, with D possibly being TRBD2 (8 bases). The CDR3 totals 16 residues. Per germline, CDR1 LGHNA and CDR2 YSLEER. V lost 0 bases and J 3 bases, leaving 15 bases between the germline ends. CDR3 loop: CASSQDSGTEYYEQYF. As DNA, the CDR3 is TGCGCCAGCAGCCAAGATAGCGGGACAGAATACTACGAGCAGTACTTC.

The chain couples TRBV11-2 to TRBJ1-1; no firm D call. CDR1 and CDR2 from the germline V gene are SGHAT and FQNNGV. Trimming took 3 bases from V and 1 from J, leaving 12 bases between them. The CDR3 totals 15 residues. CDR3 DNA: TGTGCCAGCAGCTTTTTATCGGATCCGAACACTGAAGCTTTCTTT. This encodes CASSFLSDPNTEAFF.

The genes are TRBV5-5 and TRBJ2-7, with D unresolved. Germline CDR1 is SGHKS and CDR2 is YYEKEE (reference sequence). This CDR3 region has 14 residues. Trimming took off 7 bases at V and 0 bases at J, with 14 bases between the two ends. The CDR3 coding sequence is TGTGCCAGCGTCTCCCTTTCCGACTCCTACGAGCAGTACTTC. Translated: CASVSLSDSYEQYF.